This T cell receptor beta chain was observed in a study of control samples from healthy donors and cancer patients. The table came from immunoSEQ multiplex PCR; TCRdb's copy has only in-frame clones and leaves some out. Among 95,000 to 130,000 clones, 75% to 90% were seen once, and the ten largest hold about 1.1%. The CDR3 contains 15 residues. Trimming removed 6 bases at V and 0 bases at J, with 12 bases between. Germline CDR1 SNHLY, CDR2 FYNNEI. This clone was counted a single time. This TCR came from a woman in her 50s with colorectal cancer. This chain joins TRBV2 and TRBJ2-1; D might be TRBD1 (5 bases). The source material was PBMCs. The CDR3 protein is CASSPSRGSYNEQFF. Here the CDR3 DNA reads TGTGCCAGCAGCCCAAGTAGGGGCTCCTACAATGAGCAGTTCTTC. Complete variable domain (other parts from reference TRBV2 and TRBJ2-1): EPEVTQTPSHQVTQMGQEVILRCVPISNHLYFYWYRQILGQKVEFLVSFYNNEISEKSEIFDDQFSVERPDGSNFTLKIRSTKLEDSAMYFCASSPSRGSYNEQFFGPGTRLTVL.